This T cell receptor (beta chain) comes out of a study of CD8 T cells in Susac syndrome. Points from the study as a whole: By the study's own acknowledgment, its TCR sequencing and HLA analysis included relatively few individuals.

cDNA came from about 0.5 to 1 ug RNA primed by random hexamers. With immunoSEQ multiplex PCR, TCR beta CDR3 was amplified across 54 Vbeta and 13 Jbeta. TCRdb passed the immunoSEQ multiplex PCR reads through MiXCR, listing each CDR3 protein once. This sample has a few hundred thousand distinct CDR3 sequences, with 75% to 90% found just once. High-throughput TCR beta sequencing covered peripheral CD8+ and CD4+ T cells. Negative isolation was used for CD8+ and CD4+ T cells, and FACS enrichment was applied to TEMRA cells. V lost 5 bases and J lost 1, with 8 bases in between. Germline V gene lookup returns CDR1 GTSNPN and CDR2 SVGIG (reference sequence). CDR3 size: 12 residues. Notes on this clonotype: Antigen: not known.

This clonotype was sampled from a human donor with multiple sclerosis. The V and J genes are TRBV30 and TRBJ1-1; D is undetermined. The sequencing input was CD8+ T cells from PBMCs. Written as DNA, the CDR3 is TGTGCCTGGGATCCGGGGAACACTGAAGCTTTCTTT. Translating it yields CAWDPGNTEAFF.